Shown below are 14 T cell receptor beta chains from a single sample sequenced in a study of blood T cell repertoires in COVID-19. The repertoire was sequenced with immunoSEQ multiplex PCR; TCRdb's copy has only in-frame clones and lacks some. The profile shows around 250,000 clones, approximately 83% of them singletons. Sequenced material: peripheral blood. These receptors were obtained from a man aged 25 to 45 who had recovered from COVID-19.

V and J are TRBV7-8 and TRBJ2-2; D gene unclear. Germline V gene lookup returns CDR1 SGHVS and CDR2 FQNEAQ. CDR3 length: 14 amino acids. The germline V and J ends were trimmed by 1 base and 6 bases, with 9 bases remaining between them. CDR3 protein: CASSLEEWAGELFF. As DNA, the CDR3 is TGTGCCAGCAGCTTAGAGGAGTGGGCCGGGGAGCTGTTTTTT. The variable domain in full, completed from reference TRBV7-8 and TRBJ2-2, reads GAGVSQSPRYKVAKRGQDVALRCDPISGHVSLFWYQQALGQGPEFLTYFQNEAQLDKSGLPSDRFFAERPEGSVSTLKIQRTQQEDSAVYLCASSLEEWAGELFFGEGSRLTVL.

The chain employs TRBV4-1 and TRBJ2-5, with D tentatively TRBD1 (6 bases). CDR1 MGHRA and CDR2 YSYEKL come from the germline V gene. V lost 6 bases and J lost 5, with 19 bases in between. The CDR3 has 15 amino acids. The CDR3 reads CASRRDHRVGETQYF. The CDR3 DNA sequence: TGCGCCAGCAGAAGGGACCACAGGGTCGGGGAGACCCAGTACTTC.

The chain employs TRBV13 and TRBJ2-5; TRBD2 aligns across 12 bases. Unmatched junction bases numbered 14, after V lost 4 bases and J lost 5 bases. The CDR3 is made up of 18 amino acids. CDR1 and CDR2 (germline): PRHDT, FYEKMQ (reference sequence). CDR3 coding DNA: TGTGCCAGCAGCTCCGGACTAGCGGGGCGCCGCCTCGGCGAGACCCAGTACTTC. This codes for CASSSGLAGRRLGETQYF.

The CDR3 protein is CASSLERGSYEQYV. In DNA form, the CDR3 reads TGTGCCAGCAGCTTAGAAAGAGGCTCCTACGAGCAGTACGTC. The J gene is TRBJ2-7, the V gene TRBV11-2; D call uncertain. Germline CDR1 reads SGHAT; CDR2 reads FQNNGV. V lost 0 bases and J lost 0, with 6 bases in between. The CDR3 consists of 14 residues.

The chain recombines TRBV11-2 with TRBJ1-5; D not resolved. V gave up 1 base and J gave up 10 bases, with 17 bases separating them. In germline, CDR1 is SGHAT, CDR2 FQNNGV. The length of the CDR3 is 15 residues. CDR3 nucleotides: TGTGCCAGCAGCTTAGGACGAGGAGCCCCCAGCCCCCAGCATTTT. This codes for CASSLGRGAPSPQHF.

The rearrangement joins TRBV6-2 or TRBV6-3 to TRBJ2-7, with D possibly matching TRBD1 (5 bases). Germline values: CDR1 MNHEY, CDR2 SVGEGT. This CDR3 region has 13 residues. V was cut by 5 bases and J by 2 bases, with 10 bases left in between. The CDR3 reads CASSQGHPYEQYV. The CDR3 DNA is TGTGCCAGCAGTCAAGGACACCCCTACGAGCAGTACGTC.

CDR3 coding DNA: TGTGCCAGCAGCGGACAGGAAGCTTTCTTT. This gives the protein CASSGQEAFF. This chain links TRBV11-3 with TRBJ1-1; D possibly corresponds to TRBD1 (6 bases). CDR3 length equals 10 residues. From germline, CDR1 is SGHNT and CDR2 YENEEA. The V end lost 5 bases, the J end lost 8 bases, and 6 bases lay between the germline ends.

The V call is TRBV10-1, the J call TRBJ1-2; D call uncertain. Trimming removed 3 bases at V and 1 base at J, with 9 bases between. The germline V gene has CDR1 WNHNN and CDR2 SYGVQD (reference sequence). The CDR3 has 14 residues. This chain's CDR3 is CASSESGFNYGYTF. The CDR3 region has the DNA TGCGCCAGCAGTGAAAGCGGATTTAACTATGGCTACACCTTC.

Ten or more counts support this clone. The rearrangement links TRBV19 to TRBJ1-2; TRBD1 matches at 7 bases. The length of the CDR3 is 14 residues. The trim removed 3 bases at V and 4 bases at J, leaving 5 bases unmatched. Germline V gives CDR1 LNHDA, CDR2 SQIVND (reference sequence). The chain's CDR3 is CASSISAGGYGYTF. For the CDR3, the DNA is TGTGCCAGTAGTATCTCGGCAGGGGGCTATGGCTACACCTTC.

The V gene is TRBV7-3, the J gene TRBJ1-3; D is unclear. Trimming took 5 bases from V and 0 from J, leaving 8 bases between them. CDR3 length: 14 residues. Germline loops: CDR1 SGHTA, CDR2 FQGTGA. The CDR3, as DNA: TGTGCCAGCAGCCTAGACTCCTCTGGAAACACCATATATTTT. Its translation: CASSLDSSGNTIYF. The variable domain in full, with the rest retrieved from reference TRBV7-3 and TRBJ1-3, is GAGVSQTPSNKVTEKGKYVELRCDPISGHTALYWYRQSLGQGPEFLIYFQGTGAADDSGLPNDRFFAVRPEGSVSTLKIQRTERGDSAVYLCASSLDSSGNTIYFGEGSWLTVV.

This chain connects TRBV3-1 (or the pseudogene TRBV3-2) to TRBJ1-2, with D unclear. This CDR3 has 14 residues. In germline, CDR1 is LGHDT, CDR2 YNNKEL (reference sequence). V lost 0 bases and J 8 bases, leaving 13 bases between the germline ends. The CDR3 loop reads CASSQDGRSIGYTF. CDR3 coding DNA: TGTGCCAGCAGCCAAGATGGGAGGTCCATCGGCTACACCTTC.

This chain uses TRBV28 with TRBJ1-1; 7 bases are a match to TRBD1. CDR3 length: 16 residues. The ends lost 5 bases at V and 5 bases at J; junction bases unmatched: 14. The V gene's germline CDR1 is MDHEN and CDR2 SYDVKM. The CDR3 spells CASSPPGQKTGTEAFF. In DNA, the CDR3 is TGTGCCAGCAGTCCGCCGGGACAGAAGACAGGGACTGAAGCTTTCTTT.

The V gene is TRBV28, the J gene TRBJ2-1, with a weak D call TRBD2 (5 bases). Germline assignment: CDR1 MDHEN and CDR2 SYDVKM. The CDR3 consists of 13 residues. Trimming stripped 2 bases from V and 5 bases from J, with 7 bases between. This chain's CDR3 is CASSLRGDNEQFF. Written as DNA, the CDR3 is TGTGCCAGCAGTTTACGGGGAGACAATGAGCAGTTCTTC.

J is TRBJ1-4 and V is TRBV3-1 (or the pseudogene TRBV3-2); perhaps TRBD1 as D (5 bases). This CDR3 is 16 amino acids long. V was trimmed by 1 base and J by 7 bases, leaving 16 bases between them. Germline values: CDR1 LGHDT, CDR2 YNNKEL (reference sequence). The CDR3 DNA sequence: TGTGCCAGCAGCCAAGGTTCGCAGGGCTTCGTTGAAAAACTGTTTTTT. This sequence encodes CASSQGSQGFVEKLFF.